This passage covers 5 T cell receptor beta chains from one sample sequenced in a study of blood T cell repertoires in COVID-19 (dated by TCRdb to 2019 to 2021). Library preparation was by the immunoSEQ multiplex PCR assay. TCRdb provides this immuneACCESS table in a form limited to in-frame rearrangements. Some clones are lacking; in checked studies, under half of them reflect an unresolved V gene, and why the rest are absent is not known. This sample holds fewer than 30,000 clones; 84% were observed only once. The ten largest clones add up to around a sixth of the sample. Sequenced input: peripheral blood. Receptors were obtained from a man aged 65 to 85 with active COVID-19.

The chain joins TRBV14 to TRBJ2-4; 9 nucleotides align to TRBD1. J lost 1 base, V lost 6 bases, and 7 bases had no gene match. The CDR3 is made up of 16 amino acids. Germline CDR1 reads SGHDN; CDR2 reads FVKESK. This CDR3 is CASSPQGATAKNIQYF. CDR3 DNA: TGTGCCAGCAGTCCACAGGGGGCGACCGCCAAAAACATTCAGTACTTC.

This CDR3 reads CASSWGTAQETQYF. The CDR3 DNA follows: TGTGCCAGCAGCTGGGGGACAGCCCAAGAGACCCAGTACTTC. The chain has TRBV5-5 and TRBJ2-5; 7 bases fit TRBD1. The trim removed 3 bases at V and 1 base at J, leaving 3 bases unmatched. Germline CDR1 reads SGHKS; CDR2 reads YYEKEE (reference sequence). This CDR3 is 14 amino acids long.

The chain couples TRBV21-1 to TRBJ1-1; TRBD1 was called by the table and not checked on the DNA. TRBV21-1 constitutes a pseudogene. The CDR3 covers 16 residues. The CDR3: CASSKGVRVKNTEAFF. CDR3 bases: TGTGCCAGCAGCAAAGGTGTCAGGGTCAAGAACACTGAAGCTTTCTTT.

The CDR3 spells CASSLGLAGGEQFF. CDR3 DNA sequence: TGTGCCAGCAGTTTGGGACTAGCGGGGGGGGAGCAGTTCTTC. The chain links TRBV6-2 or TRBV6-3 to TRBJ2-1, with 16 bases matching TRBD2. The CDR3 totals 14 residues. Per germline, CDR1 MNHEY and CDR2 SVGEGT. V shed 4 bases, J shed 10 bases, and the junction held 1 base outside the gene matches.

The V gene is TRBV7-6, the J gene TRBJ2-5; D is unclear. V lost 5 bases and J 1 base, leaving 5 bases between the germline ends. This CDR3 has 12 residues. Germline V CDR1 and CDR2: SGHVS, FNYEAQ. This chain's CDR3 is CASSLFQETQYF. The CDR3 region has the DNA TGTGCCAGCAGCCTGTTCCAAGAGACCCAGTACTTC.